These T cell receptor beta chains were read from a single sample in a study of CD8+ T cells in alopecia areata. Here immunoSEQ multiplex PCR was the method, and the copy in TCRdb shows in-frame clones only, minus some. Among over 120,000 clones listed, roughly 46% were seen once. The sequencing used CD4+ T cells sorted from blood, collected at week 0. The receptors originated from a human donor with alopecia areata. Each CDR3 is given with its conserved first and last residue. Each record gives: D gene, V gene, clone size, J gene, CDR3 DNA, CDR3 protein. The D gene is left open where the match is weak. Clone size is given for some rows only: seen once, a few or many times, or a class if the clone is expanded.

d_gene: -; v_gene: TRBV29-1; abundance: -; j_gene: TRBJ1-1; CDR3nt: TGCAGCGCCCTTCCCGACAGGTACACTGAAGCTTTCTTT; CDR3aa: CSALPDRYTEAFF
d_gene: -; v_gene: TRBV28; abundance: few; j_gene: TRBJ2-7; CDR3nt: TGTGCCAGCAGTCCTCAGGGCCGAAGCTCCTACGAGCAGTACTTC; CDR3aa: CASSPQGRSSYEQYF
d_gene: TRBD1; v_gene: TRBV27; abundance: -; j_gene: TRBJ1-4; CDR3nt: TGTGCCAGCAGTTTAAGGGACAGGGAAAAACTGTTTTTT; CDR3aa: CASSLRDREKLFF
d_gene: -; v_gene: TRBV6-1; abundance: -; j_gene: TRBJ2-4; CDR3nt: TGTGCCAGCAGTGAAGTGTCCAGTTGGTACTTC; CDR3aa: CASSEVSSWYF
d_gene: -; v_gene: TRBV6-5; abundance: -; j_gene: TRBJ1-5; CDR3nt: TGTGCCAGCAGCCGGATGTTGAATCAGCCCCAGCATTTT; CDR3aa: CASSRMLNQPQHF
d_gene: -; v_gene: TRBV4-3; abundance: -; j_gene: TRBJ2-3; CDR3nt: TGCGCCAGCAGCCAAGATGGCAGGGGAGGGTCAGATACGCAGTATTTT; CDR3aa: CASSQDGRGGSDTQYF
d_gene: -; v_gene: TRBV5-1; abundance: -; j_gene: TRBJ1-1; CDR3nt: TGCGCCAGCAGCTTGATGGGGGAAAACACTGAAGCTTTCTTT; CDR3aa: CASSLMGENTEAFF
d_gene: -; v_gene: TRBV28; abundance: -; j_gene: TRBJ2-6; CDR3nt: TGTGCCAGCTCAGCGCCATCCGGGGCCAACGTCCTGACTTTC; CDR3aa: CASSAPSGANVLTF
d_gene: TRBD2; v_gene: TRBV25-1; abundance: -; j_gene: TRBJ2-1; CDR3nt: TGTGCCAGCAGTGTGGGACTAGCGGGAGATGAGCAGTTCTTC; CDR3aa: CASSVGLAGDEQFF
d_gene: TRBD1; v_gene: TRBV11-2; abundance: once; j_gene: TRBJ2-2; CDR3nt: TGTGCCAGCAGCGTTCAGGGGGCTGACACCGGGGAGCTGTTTTTT; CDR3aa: CASSVQGADTGELFF
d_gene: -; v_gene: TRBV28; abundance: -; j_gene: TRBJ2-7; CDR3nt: TGTGCCAGCAGTTTCGGGTCCGAAAGCTCCTACGAGCAGTACTTC; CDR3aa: CASSFGSESSYEQYF
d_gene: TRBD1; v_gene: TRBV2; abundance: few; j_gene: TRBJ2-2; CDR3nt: TGTGCCGGGGCATGGGACAGGCCCGCGAACACCGGGGAGCTGTTTTTT; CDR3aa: CAGAWDRPANTGELFF
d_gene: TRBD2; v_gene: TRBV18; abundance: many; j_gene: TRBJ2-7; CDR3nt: TGTGCCAGCTCACCGGCCTCTAGCGGGAGTGTCTACGAGCAGTACTTC; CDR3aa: CASSPASSGSVYEQYF
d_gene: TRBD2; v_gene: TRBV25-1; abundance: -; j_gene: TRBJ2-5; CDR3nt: TGTGCCAGCAGCTTAGCGGGACTAGAGACCCAGTACTTC; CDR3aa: CASSLAGLETQYF
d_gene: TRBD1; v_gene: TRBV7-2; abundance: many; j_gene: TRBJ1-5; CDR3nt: TGTGCCAGCAGCTTAGATCAGGGGGGTAGCAATCAGCCCCAGCATTTT; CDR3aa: CASSLDQGGSNQPQHF
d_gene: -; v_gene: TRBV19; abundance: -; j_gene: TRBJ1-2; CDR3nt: TGTGCCAGTCAGGGGCAGCTAGACTATGGCTACACCTTC; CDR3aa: CASQGQLDYGYTF
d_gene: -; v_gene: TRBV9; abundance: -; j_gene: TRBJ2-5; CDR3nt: TGTGCCAGCAGCGGAAAAGAGACCCAGTACTTC; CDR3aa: CASSGKETQYF
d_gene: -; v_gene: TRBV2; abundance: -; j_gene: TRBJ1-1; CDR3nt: TGTGCCAGCAGTGGACAGTTTAACACTGAAGCTTTCTTT; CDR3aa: CASSGQFNTEAFF
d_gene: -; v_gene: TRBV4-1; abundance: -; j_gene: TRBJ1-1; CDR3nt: TGCGCCAGCAGCCAAGATCGCCAGGGGTGGGTGAACACTGAAGCTTTCTTT; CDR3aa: CASSQDRQGWVNTEAFF
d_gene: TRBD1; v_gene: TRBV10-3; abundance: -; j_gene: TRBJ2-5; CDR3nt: TGTGCCATCAGGGACAGGGGGGGAGAGACCCAGTACTTC; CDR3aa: CAIRDRGGETQYF
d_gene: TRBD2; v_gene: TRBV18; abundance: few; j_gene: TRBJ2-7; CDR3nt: TGTGCCAGCTCAGAACTAGCGGGAGTCCACGAGCAGTACTTC; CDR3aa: CASSELAGVHEQYF
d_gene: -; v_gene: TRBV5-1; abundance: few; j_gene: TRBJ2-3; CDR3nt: TGCGCCAGCAGCTTGGAGGGACCCCGCCACCCGGATACGCAGTATTTT; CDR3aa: CASSLEGPRHPDTQYF
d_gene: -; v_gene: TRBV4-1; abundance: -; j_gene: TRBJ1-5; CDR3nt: TGCGCCAGCAGCCGAAGAAGGGGGGATCAGCCCCAGCATTTT; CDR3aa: CASSRRRGDQPQHF
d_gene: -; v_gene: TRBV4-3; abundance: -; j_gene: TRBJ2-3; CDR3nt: TGCGCCAGCAGCCAAGATGGCCAGGGTTTGGCAGATACGCAGTATTTT; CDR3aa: CASSQDGQGLADTQYF
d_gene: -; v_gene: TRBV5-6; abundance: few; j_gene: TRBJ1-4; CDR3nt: TGTGCCAGCACCCTGGGAGCTGAGAATGTGTTAAGGGCTGAAAAACTGTTTTTT; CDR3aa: CASTLGAENVLRAEKLFF
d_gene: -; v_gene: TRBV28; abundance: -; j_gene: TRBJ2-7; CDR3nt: TGTGCCAGCAGTTTACGCTTTCCCTACGAGCAGTACTTC; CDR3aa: CASSLRFPYEQYF
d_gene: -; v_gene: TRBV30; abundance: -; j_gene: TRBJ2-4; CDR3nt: TGTGCCTGGAGTCACAGGGCCATAGCCAAAAACATTCAGTACTTC; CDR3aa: CAWSHRAIAKNIQYF
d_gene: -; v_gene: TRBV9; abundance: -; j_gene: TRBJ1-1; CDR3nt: TGTGCCAGCAGCGTAGCTCCGGGCTCGAACACTGAAGCTTTCTTT; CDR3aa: CASSVAPGSNTEAFF
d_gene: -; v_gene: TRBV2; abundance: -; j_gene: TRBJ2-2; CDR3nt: TGTGCCAGCAGTAGGACCGGGGAGCTGTTTTTT; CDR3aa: CASSRTGELFF
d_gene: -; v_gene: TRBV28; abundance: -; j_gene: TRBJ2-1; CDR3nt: TGTGCCAGCAGTGGGTCAGGGGAAGGGTCCTACAATGAGCAGTTCTTC; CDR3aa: CASSGSGEGSYNEQFF
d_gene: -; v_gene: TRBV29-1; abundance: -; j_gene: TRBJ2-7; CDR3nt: TGCAGCGTACGACAAACCGATCCCTACGAGCAGTACTTC; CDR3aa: CSVRQTDPYEQYF
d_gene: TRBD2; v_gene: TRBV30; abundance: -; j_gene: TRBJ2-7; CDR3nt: TGTGCCTGGAGTGTACCGGGACTAGCGGGGGCCTACGAGCAGTACTTC; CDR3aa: CAWSVPGLAGAYEQYF
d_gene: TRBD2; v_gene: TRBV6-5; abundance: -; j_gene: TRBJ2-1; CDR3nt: TGTGCCAGCAGTTCCATACTAGCGGGAGGGCGGGGTGAGCAGTTCTTC; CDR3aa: CASSSILAGGRGEQFF
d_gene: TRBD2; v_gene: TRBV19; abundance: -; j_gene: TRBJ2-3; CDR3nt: TGTGCCAGTAGTAGGAGCGGGAACACAGATACGCAGTATTTT; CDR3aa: CASSRSGNTDTQYF
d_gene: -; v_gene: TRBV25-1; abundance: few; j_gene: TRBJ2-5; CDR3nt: TGTGCCAGCAGCGGAGGGGGGGTACAAGAGACCCAGTACTTC; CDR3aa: CASSGGGVQETQYF
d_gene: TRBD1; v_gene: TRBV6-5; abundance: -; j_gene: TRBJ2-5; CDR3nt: TGTGCCAGCAGCAGGGGGAACGGAGAGACCCAGTACTTC; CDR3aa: CASSRGNGETQYF
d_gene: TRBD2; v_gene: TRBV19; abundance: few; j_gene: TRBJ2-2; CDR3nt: TGTGCCCGACCTGGGACTAGTCAGAACACCGGGGAGCTGTTTTTT; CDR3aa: CARPGTSQNTGELFF
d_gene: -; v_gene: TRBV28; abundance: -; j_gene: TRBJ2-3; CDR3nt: TGTGCCAGCAGTTTTTTTAGAGGAGGAGATACGCAGTATTTT; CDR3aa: CASSFFRGGDTQYF
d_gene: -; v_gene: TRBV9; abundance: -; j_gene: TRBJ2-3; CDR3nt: TGTGCCAGCAGCGTTACTCCGGACTCCAATCCCGGGGCGCAGTATTTT; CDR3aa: CASSVTPDSNPGAQYF
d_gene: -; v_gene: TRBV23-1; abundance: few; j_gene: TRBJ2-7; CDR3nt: TGCGCCAGCAGTCCCCCTGTATCAACGCCCTCACGTCACGAGCAGTACTTC; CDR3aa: CASSPPVSTPSRHEQYF
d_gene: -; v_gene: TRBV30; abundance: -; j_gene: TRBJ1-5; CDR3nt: TGTGCCTGGAGTGAATCAACAGGGCTGATGGCCCAGCATTTT; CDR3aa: CAWSESTGLMAQHF
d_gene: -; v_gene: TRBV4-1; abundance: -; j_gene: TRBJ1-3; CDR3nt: TGCGCCAGCAGCCAAGTCGGAGCAGTAATTAACTCTGGAAACACCATATATTTT; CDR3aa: CASSQVGAVINSGNTIYF
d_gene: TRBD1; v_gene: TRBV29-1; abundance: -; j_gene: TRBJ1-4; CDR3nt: TGCAGCGTGGCCGGGACAGGGGGTGAAAAACTGTTTTTT; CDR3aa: CSVAGTGGEKLFF
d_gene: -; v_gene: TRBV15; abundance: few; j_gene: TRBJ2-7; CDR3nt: TGTGCCACCAGCAGAGATCTAGACAGTGGTAGCGAGCAGTACTTC; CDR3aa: CATSRDLDSGSEQYF